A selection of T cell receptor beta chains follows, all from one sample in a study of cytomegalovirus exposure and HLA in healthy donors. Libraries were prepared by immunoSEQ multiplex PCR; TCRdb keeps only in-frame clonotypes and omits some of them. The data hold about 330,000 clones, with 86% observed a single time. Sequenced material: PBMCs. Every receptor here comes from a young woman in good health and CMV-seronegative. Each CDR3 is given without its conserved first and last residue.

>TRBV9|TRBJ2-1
ASSVARGLVGPNEQF
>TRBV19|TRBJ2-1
ASRAFGGVYNEQF
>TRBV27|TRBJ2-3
ASSLPSDTQY
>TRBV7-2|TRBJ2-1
ASSSNSGDNNEQF
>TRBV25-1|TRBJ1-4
ASSESGANEKLF
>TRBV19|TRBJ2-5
ATQPGQNGETQY
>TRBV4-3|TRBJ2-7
ASSLMSAGDGEQY
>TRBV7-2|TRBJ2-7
ASSLGPAGGLYREQY
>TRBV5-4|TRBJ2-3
ASSGWVQGALDTQY
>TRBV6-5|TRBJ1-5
ASSRGQANQPQH
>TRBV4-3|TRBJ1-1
ASSPGQGPFEAF
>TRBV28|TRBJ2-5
ATKETQY
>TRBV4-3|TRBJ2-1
ASSQVGDYFYNEQF
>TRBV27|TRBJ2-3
ASSNWLAGGGRTDTQY
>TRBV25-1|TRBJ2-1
ASSESPSGIRGNEQF
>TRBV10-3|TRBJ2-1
ASNPSGNRNQYNEQF
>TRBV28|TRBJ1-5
ASSLPTGGQPQH
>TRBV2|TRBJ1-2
ASSEDWTAYGYT
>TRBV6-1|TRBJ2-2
ASSGVGGFTGELF
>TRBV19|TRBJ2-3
ASSIIVPDTQY
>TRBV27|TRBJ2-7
ASSFRDSLTYEQY
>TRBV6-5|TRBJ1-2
ASSYPPGTANYGYT
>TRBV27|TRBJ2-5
ASSCPPRWGPQETQY
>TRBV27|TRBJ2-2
ASSTTGAGTGELF
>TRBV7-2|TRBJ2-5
ASSLGIETQY
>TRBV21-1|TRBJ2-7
ASSKGTGVHEQY
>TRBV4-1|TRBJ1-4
ASSQVGWGLGEKLF
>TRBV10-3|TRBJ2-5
AISAGTQGETQY
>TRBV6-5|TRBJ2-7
ASSVSDKYYEQY
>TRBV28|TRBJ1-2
ASSLGTGYYGYT
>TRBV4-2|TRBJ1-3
ASSQLDRVSGNTIY
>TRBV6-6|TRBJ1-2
ASSYSFSSMNGYT
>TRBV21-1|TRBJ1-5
ASSPQAGNQPQH
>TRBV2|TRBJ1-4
ASSIQGQNEKLF
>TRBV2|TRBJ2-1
ASSKTGGAYNEQF
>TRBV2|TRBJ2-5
ASSPTGTQETQY
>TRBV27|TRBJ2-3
ASTSLDMFRTDTQY
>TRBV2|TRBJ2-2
ATSGNTGELF
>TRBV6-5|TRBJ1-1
ASSYLSGNTEAF
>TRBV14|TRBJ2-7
ASSQDEGGNEQY
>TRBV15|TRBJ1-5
ATSPSRQPQH
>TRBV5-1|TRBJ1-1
ASSLSSREAF
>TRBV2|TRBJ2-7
ASTWESETSGQY
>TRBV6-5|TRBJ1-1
ASSYSGGAEAF
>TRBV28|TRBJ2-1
ASSSSGSSGIHEQF
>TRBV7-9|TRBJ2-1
ASSLSAGARSEQF
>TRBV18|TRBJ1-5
ASSPQGTDNQPQH
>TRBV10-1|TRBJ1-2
ASPSNKAGGHGYT
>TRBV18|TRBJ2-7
ASSRVPSYEQY
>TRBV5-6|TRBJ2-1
ASSRALAGANEQF
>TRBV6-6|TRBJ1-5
ASSYARQGGQPQH